The clone carrying this T cell receptor (beta chain) appeared many times. These data belong to a study of low-dose radiotherapy and immunotherapy resistance in tumors. The wider study: Ipilimumab 1 mg/kg every six weeks, together with nivolumab 240 mg every two weeks, was given intravenously to patients. Aspirin was taken orally at 300 mg daily by patients, and this continued for four cycles from cycle 1 day 1. Both TCRalpha and TCRbeta chains were reverse transcribed with V-gene-specific primers.

Documented time point: before trial treatment. This CDR3 has 13 amino acids. Germline CDR1 reads MDHEN; CDR2 reads SYDVKM. V lost 7 bases to trimming and J lost 12 bases; unmatched junction nucleotides: 14. A roughly 19-cycle PCR with a constant-region primer and V-primer adapter amplified TCRs. mRNA isolates were amplified via in vitro transcription. MiXCR was run by TCRdb on the reads, yielding one entry per CDR3 protein. The sample carries roughly 46,000 distinct CDR3 sequences, roughly 10% recorded once. This specimen was PBMCs, taken before treatment. This clonotype originated in a female donor with ovarian cancer. The chain links TRBV28 to TRBJ1-1; 7 bases fit TRBD1. The CDR3 reads CASTHQAGGRPFF. CDR3 nucleotide sequence: TGTGCCAGCACCCACCAGGCAGGGGGGCGACCTTTCTTT.